Shown below are 11 T cell receptor beta chains from a single sample sequenced in a study of metastatic and nonmetastatic thyroid tumors. Patients had received no treatment of any kind before thyroid surgery. TCRdb re-called clones from the PCR reads using MiXCR. Among 27,000 or so clones listed, roughly 15% were seen once. The material sequenced was blood. These receptor sequences come from a male donor with papillary thyroid cancer or a benign thyroid nodule (not recorded which). Some clones in this sample may be carry-over from other donors' samples.

The chain uses TRBV9 and TRBJ2-1, with D perhaps matching TRBD1 (6 bases). The CDR3 runs 15 residues. Trimming pared 2 bases from V and 3 bases from J, leaving 12 bases between. CDR1 is SGDLS, CDR2 YYNGEE, per germline. DNA of the CDR3: TGTGCCAGCAGCGTTCGGACAGATATCTACAATGAGCAGTTCTTC. Residues: CASSVRTDIYNEQFF.

This clone has ten or more counts. The gene calls are TRBV5-4 and TRBJ1-1; 7 nucleotides align to TRBD1. V was pared by 4 bases and J by 1 base, with 7 bases of the junction left unmatched. This CDR3 is built from 15 residues. Looked up from germline, CDR1 is SGHNT and CDR2 is YYREEE (reference sequence). CDR3 loop: CASSLQGPTNTEAFF. The DNA for the CDR3 is TGTGCCAGCAGCCTACAGGGGCCCACGAACACTGAAGCTTTCTTT.

This clone was observed at least ten times. The rearrangement uses TRBV9 and TRBJ1-2, with D possibly matching TRBD1 (6 bases). The CDR3 spans 15 residues. Trimming removed 0 bases from V and 4 bases from J, with 13 bases in between. The germline gives CDR1 SGDLS, CDR2 YYNGEE. The CDR3 spells CASSVAGALVYGYTF. The CDR3 bases are TGTGCCAGCAGCGTAGCGGGGGCGCTGGTCTATGGCTACACCTTC. Supplemented by reference TRBV9 and TRBJ1-2, the full variable domain reads DSGVTQTPKHLITATGQRVTLRCSPRSGDLSVYWYQQSLDQGLQFLIQYYNGEERAKGNILERFSAQQFPDLHSELNLSSLELGDSALYFCASSVAGALVYGYTFGSGTRLTVV.

The chain uses TRBV30 and TRBJ2-2; no firm D call. CDR1 and CDR2 (germline): GTSNPN, SVGIG (reference sequence). This CDR3 is 13 amino acids long. V was shortened by 1 base and J by 4 bases, with 7 bases between the two germline ends. In DNA form, the CDR3 reads TGTGCCTGGAGTGAACAGCCCACCGGGGAGCTGTTTTTT. This encodes CAWSEQPTGELFF.

The table lists this clone with many counts. The chain has TRBV2 and TRBJ2-2; the D gene is possibly TRBD1 (6 bases). Per germline, CDR1 SNHLY and CDR2 FYNNEI. The CDR3 runs 14 residues. The V and J ends lost 4 bases and 4 bases respectively, with 10 bases between them. CDR3 nucleotides: TGTGCCAGCAGTGGTCAGGGGAGCACCGGGGAGCTGTTTTTT. It encodes CASSGQGSTGELFF.

This rearrangement joins TRBV28 to TRBJ2-5; 7 bases fit TRBD2. Trimming cost V 11 bases and J 5 bases; bases outside gene matches: 14. Looked up from germline, CDR1 is MDHEN and CDR2 is SYDVKM. The CDR3 runs to 14 residues. The CDR3 here is CAVSPRELGETQYF. The CDR3, as DNA: TGTGCCGTCAGTCCGCGGGAGCTTGGGGAGACCCAGTACTTC.

This clone was seen only a few times. This rearrangement joins TRBV6-1 to TRBJ2-7, with 12 positions matching TRBD1. The CDR3 contains 14 residues. The germline V gene has CDR1 MNHNS and CDR2 SASEGT. V was clipped by 6 bases and J by 4 bases; unmatched bases: 4. CDR3 nucleotides: TGTGCCAGCAGGGGGGGACAGGGGGCTTACGAGCAGTACTTC. This codes for CASRGGQGAYEQYF.

In its sample, this clone was seen many times. The chain couples TRBV6-1 to TRBJ1-5, with D unresolved. Per the germline V gene, CDR1 is MNHNS and CDR2 is SASEGT. Trimming shortened V by 2 bases and J by 0 bases, and 8 bases separated the two germline ends. CDR3 length: 15 amino acids. The CDR3 is CASSEITDSNQPQHF. The CDR3 region has the DNA TGTGCCAGCAGTGAAATAACAGATAGCAATCAGCCCCAGCATTTT.

This clone was found many times. The rearrangement joins TRBV7-2 to TRBJ2-1; D possibly matches TRBD1 or TRBD2 (5 bases each). The CDR3 is 16 residues long. V shed 2 bases and J shed 0 bases, with 11 bases lying between them. Germline lookup yields CDR1 SGHTA and CDR2 FQGNSA. For the CDR3, the DNA is TGTGCCAGCAGCTTAAGGGGAGAAGGCTCCTACAATGAGCAGTTCTTC. It yields the protein CASSLRGEGSYNEQFF.

This clone was seen ten or more times. This chain joins TRBV12-3 or TRBV12-4 and TRBJ1-3, with D hard to call. This CDR3 spans 14 amino acids. The ends were cut back, 7 bases at V and 8 bases at J, with 18 bases in the middle. CDR3 sequence (DNA): TGTGCCAGCATCGGGGAGGTCGTCGGCCACACCATATATTTT. It encodes CASIGEVVGHTIYF.

This clone was observed at least ten times. This chain uses TRBV2 with TRBJ1-1, with D hard to call. The V end was cut by 3 bases, the J end by 8 bases, with 10 bases between. The germline gives CDR1 SNHLY, CDR2 FYNNEI. This CDR3 spans 12 amino acids. The CDR3 is CASSEDVTEAFF. The CDR3 DNA sequence: TGTGCCAGCAGTGAGGATGTGACGGAAGCTTTCTTT. Supplemented by reference TRBV2 and TRBJ1-1, the full variable domain reads EPEVTQTPSHQVTQMGQEVILRCVPISNHLYFYWYRQILGQKVEFLVSFYNNEISEKSEIFDDQFSVERPDGSNFTLKIRSTKLEDSAMYFCASSEDVTEAFFGQGTRLTVV.